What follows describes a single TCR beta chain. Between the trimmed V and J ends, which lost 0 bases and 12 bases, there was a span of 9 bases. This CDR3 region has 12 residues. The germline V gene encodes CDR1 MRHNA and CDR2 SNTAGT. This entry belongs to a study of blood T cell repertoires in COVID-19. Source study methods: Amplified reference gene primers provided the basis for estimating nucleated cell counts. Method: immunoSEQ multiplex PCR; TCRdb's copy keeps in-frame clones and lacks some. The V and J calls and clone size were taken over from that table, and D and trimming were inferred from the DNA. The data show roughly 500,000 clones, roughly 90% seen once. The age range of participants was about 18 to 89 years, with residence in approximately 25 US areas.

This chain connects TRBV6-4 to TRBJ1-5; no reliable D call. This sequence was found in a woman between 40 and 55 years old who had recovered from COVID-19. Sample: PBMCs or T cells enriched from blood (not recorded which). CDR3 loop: CASSDSGGNQHF. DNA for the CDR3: TGTGCCAGCAGTGACTCAGGAGGGAACCAGCATTTT.